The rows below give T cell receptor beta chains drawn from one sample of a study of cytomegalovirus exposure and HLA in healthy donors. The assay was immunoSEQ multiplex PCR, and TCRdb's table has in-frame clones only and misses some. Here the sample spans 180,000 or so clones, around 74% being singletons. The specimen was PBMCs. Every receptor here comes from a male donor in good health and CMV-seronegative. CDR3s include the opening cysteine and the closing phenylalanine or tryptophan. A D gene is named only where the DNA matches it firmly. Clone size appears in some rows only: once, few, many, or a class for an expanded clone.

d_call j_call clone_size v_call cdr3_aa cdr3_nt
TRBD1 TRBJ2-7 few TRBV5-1 CASSFRSGTVFSYEQYF TGCGCCAGCAGCTTCCGATCCGGGACAGTGTTCTCCTACGAGCAGTACTTC
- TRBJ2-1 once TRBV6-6 CASSYSSGDNEQFF TGTGCCAGCAGTTACTCGTCAGGGGACAATGAGCAGTTCTTC
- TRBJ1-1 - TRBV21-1 CASSRGREEAFF TGTGCCAGCAGCCGAGGGCGGGAAGAAGCTTTCTTT
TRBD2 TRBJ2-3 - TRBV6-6 CASSRLAGRTDTQYF TGTGCCAGCAGTCGACTAGCGGGACGCACAGATACGCAGTATTTT
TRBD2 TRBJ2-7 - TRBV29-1 CSVANVASGRAGTNEQYF TGCAGCGTTGCGAACGTGGCTAGCGGGAGGGCCGGGACCAACGAGCAGTACTTC
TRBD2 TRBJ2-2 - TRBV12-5 CASGLEGTSGSIVGELFF TGTGCTAGTGGTTTGGAGGGGACTAGCGGGAGTATTGTCGGGGAGCTGTTTTTT
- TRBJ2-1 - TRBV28 CASVAPSSGSGVWVNEQFF TGTGCCAGCGTCGCCCCATCTTCGGGGTCTGGGGTATGGGTCAATGAGCAGTTCTTC
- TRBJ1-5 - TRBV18 CASSLGPSDQPQHF TGTGCCAGCTCACTTGGTCCCAGTGATCAGCCCCAGCATTTT
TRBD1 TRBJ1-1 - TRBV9 CASSVATGGSGDTEAFF TGTGCCAGCAGCGTAGCGACAGGGGGCTCAGGGGACACTGAAGCTTTCTTT
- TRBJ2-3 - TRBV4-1 CASSFRERGGTDTQYF TGCGCCAGCAGCTTCCGGGAGAGGGGGGGAACAGATACGCAGTATTTT
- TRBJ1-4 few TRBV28 CASSSSVATNEKLFF TGTGCCAGCAGTTCGTCGGTTGCAACTAATGAAAAACTGTTTTTT
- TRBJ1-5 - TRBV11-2 CASSPSGGAGQPQHF TGTGCCAGCAGCCCATCGGGGGGCGCGGGTCAGCCCCAGCATTTT
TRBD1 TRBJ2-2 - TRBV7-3 CASRPGTANTGELFF TGTGCCAGCAGGCCCGGGACAGCGAACACCGGGGAGCTGTTTTTT
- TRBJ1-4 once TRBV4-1 CASSQKSDSSEKLFF TGCGCCAGCAGTCAAAAAAGTGACAGTTCCGAAAAACTGTTTTTT
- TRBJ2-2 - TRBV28 CASSFPRADTGELFF TGTGCCAGCAGTTTCCCCAGGGCTGACACCGGGGAGCTGTTTTTT
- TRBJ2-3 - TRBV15 CATSRPYTGTKDTQYF TGTGCCACCAGCAGACCCTACACCGGGACAAAAGATACGCAGTATTTT
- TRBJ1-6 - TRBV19 CASREAAGPLHF TGTGCCAGTAGGGAGGCAGCCGGACCCCTCCACTTT
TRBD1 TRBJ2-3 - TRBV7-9 CASSPSRDSPTQYF TGTGCCAGCAGCCCGTCCCGGGACAGTCCCACGCAGTATTTT
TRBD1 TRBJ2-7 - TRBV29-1 CSVSGGLYEQYF TGCAGCGTTTCAGGGGGCTTATACGAGCAGTACTTC
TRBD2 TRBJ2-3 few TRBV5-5 CASSLAGDYTDTQYF TGTGCCAGCAGCTTAGCGGGGGATTACACAGATACGCAGTATTTT
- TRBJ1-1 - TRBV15 CATSRGGTVNTEAFF TGTGCCACCAGCAGGGGGGGGACGGTGAACACTGAAGCTTTCTTT
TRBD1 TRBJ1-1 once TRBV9 CASSVGRGLNTEAFF TGTGCCAGCAGCGTTGGAAGGGGGCTGAACACTGAAGCTTTCTTT
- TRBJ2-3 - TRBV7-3 CASSLTSGSTDTQYF TGTGCCAGCAGCTTAACATCAGGGTCCACAGATACGCAGTATTTT
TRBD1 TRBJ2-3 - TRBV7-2 CASSYHRGTQYF TGTGCCAGCAGCTACCACAGGGGGACGCAGTATTTT
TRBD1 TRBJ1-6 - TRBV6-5 CASSYGTAYSPLHF TGTGCCAGCAGTTACGGGACAGCCTATTCACCCCTCCACTTT
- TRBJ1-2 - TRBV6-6 CASSYGDAPNYGYTF TGTGCCAGCAGTTACGGAGACGCGCCCAACTATGGCTACACCTTC
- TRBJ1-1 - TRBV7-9 CASGSIWGDAQNTEAFF TGTGCCAGCGGGTCCATTTGGGGGGACGCCCAGAACACTGAAGCTTTCTTT
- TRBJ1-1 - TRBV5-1 CASSPDVGRPEAFF TGCGCCAGCAGCCCTGACGTGGGGCGCCCTGAAGCTTTCTTT
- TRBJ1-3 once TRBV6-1 CASSLRHSGNTIYF TGTGCCAGCAGCCTACGACACTCTGGAAACACCATATATTTT
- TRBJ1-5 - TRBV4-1 CASSQGLQGQPQHF TGCGCCAGCAGCCAAGGCCTACAGGGTCAGCCCCAGCATTTT
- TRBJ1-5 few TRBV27 CASSFSGSPNQPQHF TGTGCCAGCAGTTTCTCGGGTAGCCCCAATCAGCCCCAGCATTTT
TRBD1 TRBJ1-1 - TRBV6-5 CASSWTGGGQAFF TGTGCCAGCAGTTGGACAGGGGGGGGGCAAGCTTTCTTT
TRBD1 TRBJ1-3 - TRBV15 CATSRDRGPGNTIYF TGTGCCACCAGCAGAGACAGGGGGCCTGGAAACACCATATATTTT
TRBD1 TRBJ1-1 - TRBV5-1 CASSLTRGDLEAFF TGCGCCAGCAGCTTGACCAGGGGGGATTTGGAAGCTTTCTTT
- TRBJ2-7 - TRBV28 CASSFSVGVSYEQYF TGTGCCAGCAGTTTTTCGGTAGGGGTTTCCTACGAGCAGTACTTC
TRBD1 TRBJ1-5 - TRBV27 CASSLSGTGGSNQPQHF TGTGCCAGCAGTTTATCAGGGACAGGGGGAAGCAATCAGCCCCAGCATTTT
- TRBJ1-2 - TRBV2 CATPAGYGYTF TGTGCCACCCCTGCGGGGTATGGCTACACCTTC
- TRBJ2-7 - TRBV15 CATSGGGRPYEQYF TGTGCCACCAGCGGGGGGGGGCGACCCTACGAGCAGTACTTC
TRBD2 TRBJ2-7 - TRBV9 CASSVGTSGISYEQYF TGTGCCAGCAGCGTAGGGACTAGCGGGATCTCCTACGAGCAGTACTTC
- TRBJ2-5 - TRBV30 CAWSAPPGSETQYF TGTGCCTGGAGTGCCCCCCCGGGGTCGGAGACCCAGTACTTC
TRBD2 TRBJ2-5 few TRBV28 CASRPLANQETQYF TGTGCCAGCAGACCACTAGCGAACCAAGAGACCCAGTACTTC
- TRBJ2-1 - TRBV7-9 CASSLTRAGNEQFF TGTGCCAGCAGCCTAACTAGGGCGGGCAATGAGCAGTTCTTC
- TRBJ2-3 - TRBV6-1 CASSEFPYTDTQYF TGTGCCAGCAGTGAATTCCCCTATACAGATACGCAGTATTTT
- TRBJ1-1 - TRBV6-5 CASSRATGGNTEAFF TGTGCCAGCAGTCGGGCTACAGGTGGGAACACTGAAGCTTTCTTT
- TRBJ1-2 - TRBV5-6 CASSFQTNYGYTF TGTGCCAGCAGCTTTCAGACTAACTATGGCTACACCTTC